This T cell receptor (beta chain) was found in a study of T cells in Graves' hyperthyroidism and ophthalmopathy. Notes on the study in general: A model of 13 V-J features distinguished ophthalmopathy from stable hyperthyroidism.

From RNA transcripts, TCR beta CDR3 regions were amplified. The HTBI primer set drove a first-round RT-PCR of the TCR CDR3. TCRdb re-derived calls from the multiplex PCR reads in MiXCR, one entry per CDR3 protein. The sample lists 500,000 to 650,000 distinct CDR3 sequences; more than 12% were seen once. This clonotype occurred many times. Its antigen remains unidentified. Deletions cut 5 bases from V and 7 bases from J, with 8 bases between. This CDR3 spans 11 amino acids. From germline, CDR1 is MDHEN and CDR2 SYDVKM. The J gene is TRBJ2-5, the V gene TRBV28; D call uncertain. Sequencing was carried out using blood. This sequence was found in a woman in her 50s with Graves' ophthalmopathy. The CDR3 sequence: CASSLPGTQYF. The DNA for the CDR3 is TGTGCCAGCAGTCTCCCTGGGACCCAGTACTTC.